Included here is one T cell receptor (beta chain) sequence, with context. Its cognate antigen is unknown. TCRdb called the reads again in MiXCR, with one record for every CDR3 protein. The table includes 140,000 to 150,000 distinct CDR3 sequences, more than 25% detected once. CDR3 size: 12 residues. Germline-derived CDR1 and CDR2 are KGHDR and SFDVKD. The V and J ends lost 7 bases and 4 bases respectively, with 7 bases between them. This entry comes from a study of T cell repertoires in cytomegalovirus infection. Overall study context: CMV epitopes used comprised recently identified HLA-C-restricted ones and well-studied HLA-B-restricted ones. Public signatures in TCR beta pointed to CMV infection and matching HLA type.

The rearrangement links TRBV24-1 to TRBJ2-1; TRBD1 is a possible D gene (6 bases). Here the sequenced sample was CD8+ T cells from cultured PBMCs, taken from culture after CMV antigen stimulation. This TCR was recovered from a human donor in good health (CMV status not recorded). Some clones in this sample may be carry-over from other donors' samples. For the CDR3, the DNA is TGTGCCACCAGCGGACAGTACAATGAGCAGTTCTTC. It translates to CATSGQYNEQFF.